This T cell receptor beta chain was found in a study of blood T cell repertoires in COVID-19. Study at large: The United States, Italy and Spain provided the acute and convalescent COVID-19 samples. PBMCs, B-cell-depleted T cells, or T cells were the source of the cDNA or gDNA that made up the material.

In germline, CDR1 is SGHNT, CDR2 YYREEE (reference sequence). The germline V and J ends were trimmed by 2 bases and 5 bases, with 11 bases remaining between them. The length of the CDR3 is 15 residues. Using immunoSEQ multiplex PCR, the repertoire was profiled, and TCRdb retains in-frame clones only, with some absent. The sample shows 200,000 to 300,000 clones, roughly 88% of them seen only once. V gene TRBV5-4 combines with J gene TRBJ1-6; no clear D gene. The sequence came from a man in his forties with acute or convalescent COVID-19. Sequencing input: peripheral blood. The CDR3 DNA follows: TGTGCCAGCAGCTTTTCCGGGAGAAATAATTCACCCCTCCACTTT. Encoded protein: CASSFSGRNNSPLHF.